One and the same sample provided the 4 T cell receptor beta chains below, sequenced in a study of blood T cell repertoires in COVID-19. This table comes from immunoSEQ multiplex PCR, and its TCRdb copy is limited to in-frame clones, with some not included. This sample yields 95,000 to 110,000 clones, of which about 93% are seen a single time; roughly 1.2% belongs to the top ten. Specimen: peripheral blood. Receptors were obtained from a woman between 25 and 40 years old with acute or convalescent COVID-19.

This clone has a single count. The rearrangement uses TRBV5-1 and TRBJ2-1; 7 nucleotides line up with TRBD1. This CDR3 is built from 15 residues. Trimming cost V 0 bases and J 2 bases; bases outside gene matches: 2. The germline gives CDR1 SGHRS, CDR2 YFSETQ. CDR3 nucleotide sequence: TGCGCCAGCAGCTTGGAGGGGGCGGCCTACAATGAGCAGTTCTTC. Translating it yields CASSLEGAAYNEQFF.

Remarks on this clone: At one end, the junction sequence differs from germline, possibly due to a read error. The CDR3 DNA follows: TGCGCCAGCAGCTTCGAACAGGGGAATTCACCCCTCCACTTT. Translating it yields CASSFEQGNSPLHF. This chain joins TRBV7-9 and TRBJ1-6; 7 bases match TRBD1. The CDR3 extends over 14 amino acids. Germline V gives CDR1 SEHNR, CDR2 FQNEAQ (reference sequence).

This clone turned up a few times. This rearrangement joins TRBV7-2 to TRBJ1-3; tentative D call: TRBD1 (5 bases). The CDR3 length is 15 residues. Germline CDR1 is SGHTA and CDR2 is FQGNSA. V shed 5 bases and J shed 5 bases, with 16 bases lying between them. As DNA, the CDR3 is TGTGCCAGCAGCGAGATTCAGGGTAGTAGAAACACCATATATTTT. Amino acid sequence: CASSEIQGSRNTIYF.

The count of this clone is one. The chain has TRBV2 and TRBJ2-7, with D possibly matching TRBD1 (5 bases). Germline V gene data show CDR1 as SNHLY and CDR2 as FYNNEI. Trimming left V 5 bases short and J 3 bases short, with 8 bases between. CDR3 length: 12 residues. The CDR3 sequence: CASSLTVYEQYF. Here the CDR3 DNA reads TGTGCCAGCAGTCTGACAGTCTACGAGCAGTACTTC.